Sequencing of this T cell receptor (beta chain) was carried out in a study of blood T cell repertoires in COVID-19. Profiling relied on immunoSEQ multiplex PCR, and the TCRdb table lists in-frame clones only, not all of them. Of roughly 14,000 clones in the sample, around 85% were seen once. This clone was counted a few times. V dropped 4 bases and J dropped 4 bases, with 5 bases sitting between them. Germline V gives CDR1 SEHNR, CDR2 FQNEAQ (reference sequence). This CDR3 is built from 11 residues. The rearrangement uses TRBV7-9 and TRBJ2-7; D gene unclear. Sequenced: peripheral blood. This receptor was identified in a human donor in a cohort sampled during active COVID-19. As DNA, the CDR3 is TGTGCCAGCAGCTCTCTGTACGAGCAGTACTTC. Amino acid sequence: CASSSLYEQYF.